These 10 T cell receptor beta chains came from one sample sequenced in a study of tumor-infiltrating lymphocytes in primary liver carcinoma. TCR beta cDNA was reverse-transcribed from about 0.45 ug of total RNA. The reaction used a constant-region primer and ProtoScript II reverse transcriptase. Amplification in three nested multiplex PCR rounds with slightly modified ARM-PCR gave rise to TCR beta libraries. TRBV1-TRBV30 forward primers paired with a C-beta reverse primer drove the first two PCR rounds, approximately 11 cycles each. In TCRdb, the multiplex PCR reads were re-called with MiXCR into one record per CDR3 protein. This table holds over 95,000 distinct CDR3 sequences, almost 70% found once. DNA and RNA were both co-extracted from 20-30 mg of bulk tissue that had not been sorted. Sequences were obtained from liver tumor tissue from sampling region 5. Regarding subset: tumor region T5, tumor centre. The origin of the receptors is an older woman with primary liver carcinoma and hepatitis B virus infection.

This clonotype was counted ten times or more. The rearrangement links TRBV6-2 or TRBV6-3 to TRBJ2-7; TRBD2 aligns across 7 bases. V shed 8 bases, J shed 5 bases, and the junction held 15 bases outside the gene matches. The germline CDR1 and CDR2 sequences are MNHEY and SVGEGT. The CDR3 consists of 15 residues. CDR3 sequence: CASQSLAGQKNEQYF. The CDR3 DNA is TGTGCCAGCCAGTCCTTAGCGGGTCAAAAGAACGAGCAGTACTTC.

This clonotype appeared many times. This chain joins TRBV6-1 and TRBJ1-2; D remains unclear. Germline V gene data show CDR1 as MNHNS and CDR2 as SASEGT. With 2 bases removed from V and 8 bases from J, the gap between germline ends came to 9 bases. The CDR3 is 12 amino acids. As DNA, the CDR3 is TGTGCCAGCAGTGAAAACAGCGGGGGCTACACCTTC. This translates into CASSENSGGYTF.

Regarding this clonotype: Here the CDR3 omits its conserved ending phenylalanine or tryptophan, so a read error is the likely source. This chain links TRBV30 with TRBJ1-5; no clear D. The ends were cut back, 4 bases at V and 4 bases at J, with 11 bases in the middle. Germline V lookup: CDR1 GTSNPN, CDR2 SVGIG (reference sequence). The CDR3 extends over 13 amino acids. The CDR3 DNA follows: TGTGCCTGGAACGGGAGGCCGAATCAGCCCCAGCATTTA. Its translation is CAWNGRPNQPQHL.

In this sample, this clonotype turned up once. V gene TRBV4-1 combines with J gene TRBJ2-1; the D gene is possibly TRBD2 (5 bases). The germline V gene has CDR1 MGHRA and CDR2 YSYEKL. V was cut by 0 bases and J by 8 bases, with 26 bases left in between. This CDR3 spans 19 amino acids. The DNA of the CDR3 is TGCGCCAGCAGCCAAGACTCCCCGACGGTAGGGAGTAGCAGATATGAGCAGTTCTTC. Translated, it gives CASSQDSPTVGSSRYEQFF.

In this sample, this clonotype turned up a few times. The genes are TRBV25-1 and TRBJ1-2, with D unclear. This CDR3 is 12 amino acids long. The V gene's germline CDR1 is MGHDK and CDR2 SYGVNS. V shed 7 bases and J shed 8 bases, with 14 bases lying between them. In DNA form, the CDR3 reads TGTGCCAGCACCCGGATCGGGGAGGGCTACACCTTC. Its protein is CASTRIGEGYTF.

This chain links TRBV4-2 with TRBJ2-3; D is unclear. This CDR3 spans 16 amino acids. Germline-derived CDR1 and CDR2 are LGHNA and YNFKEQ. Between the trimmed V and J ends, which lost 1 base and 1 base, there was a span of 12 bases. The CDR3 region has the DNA TGTGCCAGCAGCCAAGCCCATGGGAAGGGCACAGATACGCAGTATTTT. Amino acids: CASSQAHGKGTDTQYF.

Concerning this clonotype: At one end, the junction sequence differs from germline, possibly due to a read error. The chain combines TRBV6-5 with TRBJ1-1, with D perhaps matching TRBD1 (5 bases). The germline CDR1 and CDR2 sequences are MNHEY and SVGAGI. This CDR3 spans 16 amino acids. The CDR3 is CVSSSGGARGWTEAFF. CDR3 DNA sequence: TGTGTCAGCAGTAGTGGAGGGGCCCGGGGTTGGACTGAAGCTTTCTTT.

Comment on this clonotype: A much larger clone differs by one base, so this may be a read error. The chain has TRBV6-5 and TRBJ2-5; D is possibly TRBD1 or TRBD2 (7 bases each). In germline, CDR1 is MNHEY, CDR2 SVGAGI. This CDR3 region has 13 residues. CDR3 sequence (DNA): TGTGCCAGCCGGGGAGGGGGCACAGAGACCCACTACTTC. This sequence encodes CASRGGGTETHYF.

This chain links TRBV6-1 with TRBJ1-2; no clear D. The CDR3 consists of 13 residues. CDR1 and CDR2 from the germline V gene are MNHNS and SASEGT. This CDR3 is CTGSEGRGDGYTF. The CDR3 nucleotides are TGTACCGGCAGTGAAGGACGAGGAGATGGCTACACCTTC.

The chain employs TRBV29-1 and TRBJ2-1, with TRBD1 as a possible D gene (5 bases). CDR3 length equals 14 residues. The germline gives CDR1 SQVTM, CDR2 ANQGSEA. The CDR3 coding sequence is TGCAGTGTTAACCTGGAAGCTAGGGGAAATGAGCAGTTCTTC. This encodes CSVNLEARGNEQFF.